A selection of T cell receptor beta chains follows, all from one sample in a study of control samples from healthy donors and cancer patients. Profiled with immunoSEQ multiplex PCR; TCRdb holds only in-frame clones, not every one. Among some 28,000 clones listed, 79% were seen once. Sequenced material: PBMCs. Receptors were obtained from a man in his sixties with head and neck cancer. The CDR3 runs from the conserved cysteine through the conserved F or W. The D gene is left open where the match is weak. Clone size is given for some rows only: seen once, a few or many times, or a class if the clone is expanded.

cdr3_nt	cdr3_aa	v_call	j_call	cdr3_length	clone_size	d_call
TGCAGCGTTACTCAGGGGACCTACGAGCAGTACTTC	CSVTQGTYEQYF	TRBV29-1	TRBJ2-7	12	NA	NA
TGTGCCAGCACCCCTGGGACAGCCTATAATTCACCCCTCCACTTT	CASTPGTAYNSPLHF	TRBV6-5	TRBJ1-6	15	few	TRBD1
TGTGCCATCAGCCTAGCGGGGACCTACGAGCAGTACTTC	CAISLAGTYEQYF	TRBV10-3	TRBJ2-7	13	few	TRBD2
TGTGCCAGCAGTTACGGGACTGGACGGAGCTCCTACGAGCAGTACTTC	CASSYGTGRSSYEQYF	TRBV6-5	TRBJ2-7	16	NA	NA
TGTGCCAGCAGCCCATCCTATCCCTACTCCTACGAGCAGTACTTC	CASSPSYPYSYEQYF	TRBV11-1	TRBJ2-7	15	NA	NA
TGTGCCAGTAGTATTCTCCCCAACACCGGGGAGCTGTTTTTT	CASSILPNTGELFF	TRBV19	TRBJ2-2	14	NA	NA
TGTGCCAGCAGAACAACCACCTCCTACGAGCAGTACTTC	CASRTTTSYEQYF	TRBV28	TRBJ2-7	13	NA	NA
TGTGCCAGCAGCGGGGGCACCAGCTCCTACAATGAGCAGTTCTTC	CASSGGTSSYNEQFF	TRBV7-9	TRBJ2-1	15	few	NA
TGTGCCAGCACCCTGGACAGGGGGCTCAATGAGCAGTTCTTC	CASTLDRGLNEQFF	TRBV28	TRBJ2-1	14	once	TRBD1
TGTGCCATCAGTGTAAAGGAACAGGGTGTTGGTTTTGACTACTACGAGCAGTACTTC	CAISVKEQGVGFDYYEQYF	TRBV10-3	TRBJ2-7	19	NA	NA
TGTGCCAGCCGGCCATCGGGGTATAATTCACCCCTCCACTTT	CASRPSGYNSPLHF	TRBV28	TRBJ1-6	14	NA	NA
TGTGCCAGTGGAGGGAGCTCTGGAAACACCATATATTTT	CASGGSSGNTIYF	TRBV19	TRBJ1-3	13	NA	NA
TGTGCCAGTAGTATCCCAGAGAACACTGAAGCTTTCTTT	CASSIPENTEAFF	TRBV19	TRBJ1-1	13	once	NA
TGTGCCAGGCGGGGGGGAGTGCAGTTCTTC	CARRGGVQFF	TRBV11-2	TRBJ2-1	10	NA	TRBD2
TGCGCCAGCAGCCTCCATCGACTAGCTCCCTACGAGCAGTACTTC	CASSLHRLAPYEQYF	TRBV4-1	TRBJ2-7	15	few	TRBD2
TGTGCCAGCAGCTCCCGGACAGGGTGGACTGAAGCTTTCTTT	CASSSRTGWTEAFF	TRBV7-6	TRBJ1-1	14	few	TRBD1
TGTGCCAGCCGAGGGGGCCACAGAGACTATGGCTACACCTTC	CASRGGHRDYGYTF	TRBV6-5	TRBJ1-2	14	NA	TRBD1
TGTGCCTGGAGTGTATTTGGGGGGACAGGGGGTACAGTTCGGGAAAAACTGTTTTTT	CAWSVFGGTGGTVREKLFF	TRBV30	TRBJ1-4	19	NA	TRBD1
TGTGCCAGCAGGTCAGGGGCCACTGAAGCTTTCTTT	CASRSGATEAFF	TRBV27	TRBJ1-1	12	NA	NA
TGTGCCAGCAGAGCTGCGGGGACCCTCTCCTACGAGCAGTACTTC	CASRAAGTLSYEQYF	TRBV28	TRBJ2-7	15	NA	NA
TGTGCCAGCAGCCCCCCCTGGGGGACATTTAGCACAGATACGCAGTATTTT	CASSPPWGTFSTDTQYF	TRBV14	TRBJ2-3	17	once	NA
TGTGCCAGCAGCTCCCCCGGGCGTCCCGGGGAGTACTTC	CASSSPGRPGEYF	TRBV7-9	TRBJ2-7	13	NA	NA
TGTGCCAGCAGCTCCGGGACAGGGGTAATGAAAGCTTTCTTT	CASSSGTGVMKAFF	TRBV7-6	TRBJ1-1	14	NA	TRBD1
TGCGCCAGCAGTCACCAGGGACTAGCGGGAGCGTCGTACAATGAGCAGTTCTTC	CASSHQGLAGASYNEQFF	TRBV23-1	TRBJ2-1	18	NA	TRBD2